This is a list of T cell receptor beta chains from one sample in a study of regulatory T cells in long-lasting Graves disease. MiXCR, applied by TCRdb to the multiplex PCR reads, yields one record per CDR3 protein. The sample consists of around 400,000 distinct CDR3 sequences, roughly 20% of them appearing once. The source was peripheral blood mononuclear cells (PBMCs), collected when the disease was refractory, from a patient treated with antithyroid drugs. Every receptor here comes from a woman in her forties with Graves disease. Both conserved end residues are part of each CDR3. Fields, in order: D gene, clone size, J gene, V gene, CDR3 protein, CDR3 DNA. The D gene is left open where the match is weak. Clone size appears in some rows only: once, few, many, or a class for an expanded clone.

d_call: TRBD2
clone_size: many
j_call: TRBJ2-4
v_call: TRBV6-2/TRBV6-3
cdr3_aa: CASSYSSGSGIQYF
cdr3_nt: TGTGCCAGCAGTTACTCTAGCGGGAGCGGCATTCAGTACTTC

d_call: NA
clone_size: NA
j_call: TRBJ1-5
v_call: TRBV19
cdr3_aa: CASSGGGGSNQPQHF
cdr3_nt: TGTGCCAGTAGTGGGGGAGGGGGAAGCAATCAGCCCCAGCATTTT

d_call: NA
clone_size: NA
j_call: TRBJ2-3
v_call: TRBV2
cdr3_aa: CAVIPSESGTQYF
cdr3_nt: TGTGCCGTCATCCCTAGCGAGAGCGGTACGCAGTATTTT

d_call: NA
clone_size: medium-sized
j_call: TRBJ2-1
v_call: TRBV20-1
cdr3_aa: CSASSGRKPNEQFF
cdr3_nt: TGCAGTGCTAGTAGTGGACGCAAACCCAATGAGCAGTTCTTC

d_call: NA
clone_size: few
j_call: TRBJ2-2
v_call: TRBV20-1
cdr3_aa: CSATLANTGELFF
cdr3_nt: TGCAGTGCTACTCTAGCAAACACCGGGGAGCTGTTTTTT

d_call: TRBD1
clone_size: many
j_call: TRBJ2-2
v_call: TRBV11-2
cdr3_aa: CASSLYLGTGNTGELFF
cdr3_nt: TGTGCCAGCAGCTTATACCTCGGGACAGGGAACACCGGGGAGCTGTTTTTT

d_call: NA
clone_size: NA
j_call: TRBJ2-1
v_call: TRBV12-3/TRBV12-4
cdr3_aa: CASSSGVGEQFF
cdr3_nt: TGTGCCAGCAGTTCGGGAGTTGGGGAGCAGTTCTTC

d_call: TRBD2
clone_size: few
j_call: TRBJ2-1
v_call: TRBV20-1
cdr3_aa: CSAESGRASPNEQFF
cdr3_nt: TGCAGTGCGGAAAGCGGGAGGGCTTCGCCGAATGAGCAGTTCTTC

d_call: NA
clone_size: NA
j_call: TRBJ2-1
v_call: TRBV19
cdr3_aa: CASSIRDFEQFF
cdr3_nt: TGTGCCAGTAGTATCCGGGACTTTGAGCAGTTCTTC

d_call: TRBD1
clone_size: many
j_call: TRBJ1-2
v_call: TRBV6-1
cdr3_aa: CASSPRQGAEYGYTF
cdr3_nt: TGTGCCAGCAGTCCCAGACAGGGGGCAGAATATGGCTACACCTTC

d_call: NA
clone_size: NA
j_call: TRBJ2-6
v_call: TRBV10-3
cdr3_aa: CAISESHSGANVLTF
cdr3_nt: TGTGCCATCAGTGAGTCACACTCTGGGGCCAACGTCCTGACTTTC

d_call: NA
clone_size: NA
j_call: TRBJ1-4
v_call: TRBV2
cdr3_aa: CASSSSGGREKLFF
cdr3_nt: TGTGCCAGCAGCTCCAGTGGGGGCCGAGAAAAACTGTTTTTT

d_call: TRBD2
clone_size: few
j_call: TRBJ2-7
v_call: TRBV3-1
cdr3_aa: CASSPHSASGSYEQYF
cdr3_nt: TGTGCCAGCAGCCCCCATTCCGCTAGCGGGAGTTACGAGCAGTACTTC

d_call: NA
clone_size: many
j_call: TRBJ1-5
v_call: TRBV6-9
cdr3_aa: CASSYFSGNSNQPQHF
cdr3_nt: TGTGCCAGCAGTTACTTCTCCGGGAATAGCAATCAGCCCCAGCATTTT

d_call: NA
clone_size: NA
j_call: TRBJ2-5
v_call: TRBV5-1
cdr3_aa: CASSLDRQPETQYF
cdr3_nt: TGCGCCAGCAGCTTGGACAGGCAACCAGAGACCCAGTACTTC

d_call: TRBD1
clone_size: few
j_call: TRBJ2-7
v_call: TRBV20-1
cdr3_aa: CSARSRQGAWTYEQYF
cdr3_nt: TGCAGTGCTAGATCTCGCCAGGGGGCTTGGACCTACGAGCAGTACTTC

d_call: NA
clone_size: many
j_call: TRBJ2-6
v_call: TRBV2
cdr3_aa: CASGGPSGANVLTF
cdr3_nt: TGTGCCAGCGGGGGGCCCTCTGGGGCCAACGTCCTGACTTTC

d_call: NA
clone_size: many
j_call: TRBJ1-2
v_call: TRBV6-1
cdr3_aa: CASSPTGLYGYTF
cdr3_nt: TGTGCCAGCAGCCCAACAGGGCTCTATGGCTACACCTTC

d_call: TRBD1
clone_size: many
j_call: TRBJ1-1
v_call: TRBV7-2
cdr3_aa: CASSDSGGTTEAFF
cdr3_nt: TGTGCCAGCAGCGACTCAGGGGGGACTACTGAAGCTTTCTTT

d_call: NA
clone_size: NA
j_call: TRBJ2-5
v_call: TRBV20-1
cdr3_aa: CSARDRETVRETQYF
cdr3_nt: TGCAGTGCTAGAGATCGGGAGACAGTGAGGGAGACCCAGTACTTC

d_call: NA
clone_size: many
j_call: TRBJ2-1
v_call: TRBV2
cdr3_aa: CASSRERVSYNEQFF
cdr3_nt: TGTGCCAGCAGCAGGGAGCGGGTCTCCTACAATGAGCAGTTCTTC

d_call: TRBD1
clone_size: NA
j_call: TRBJ2-4
v_call: TRBV11-2
cdr3_aa: CASSFTTGTVFIQYF
cdr3_nt: TGTGCCAGCAGCTTTACCACCGGGACAGTTTTTATTCAGTACTTC

d_call: TRBD2
clone_size: NA
j_call: TRBJ2-7
v_call: TRBV19
cdr3_aa: CASQPGTSGYEQYF
cdr3_nt: TGTGCCAGCCAACCCGGGACTAGCGGCTACGAGCAGTACTTC

d_call: NA
clone_size: NA
j_call: TRBJ1-1
v_call: TRBV19
cdr3_aa: CASGRHYTEAFF
cdr3_nt: TGTGCCAGCGGACGGCATTACACTGAAGCTTTCTTT

d_call: TRBD2
clone_size: few
j_call: TRBJ2-1
v_call: TRBV24-1
cdr3_aa: CATSDSHSGDTYNEQFF
cdr3_nt: TGTGCCACCAGTGATTCTCATAGCGGGGACACCTACAATGAGCAGTTCTTC

d_call: NA
clone_size: NA
j_call: TRBJ2-4
v_call: TRBV28
cdr3_aa: CASSLRGPSIQYF
cdr3_nt: TGTGCCAGCAGTTTAAGGGGCCCCAGCATTCAGTACTTC

d_call: TRBD1
clone_size: NA
j_call: TRBJ1-1
v_call: TRBV5-1
cdr3_aa: CASRLDRGIMNTEAFF
cdr3_nt: TGCGCCAGCAGACTCGACAGGGGGATAATGAACACTGAAGCTTTCTTT

d_call: NA
clone_size: many
j_call: TRBJ1-5
v_call: TRBV20-1
cdr3_aa: CSANLGQPQHF
cdr3_nt: TGCAGTGCTAATCTGGGCCAGCCCCAGCATTTT

d_call: NA
clone_size: NA
j_call: TRBJ2-3
v_call: TRBV20-1
cdr3_aa: CSAPAGSTDTQYF
cdr3_nt: TGCAGTGCCCCGGCCGGGAGCACAGATACGCAGTATTTT

d_call: NA
clone_size: many
j_call: TRBJ1-5
v_call: TRBV28
cdr3_aa: CASSLGKGSARNQPQHF
cdr3_nt: TGTGCCAGCAGCTTGGGAAAAGGCTCGGCTAGAAATCAGCCCCAGCATTTT

d_call: NA
clone_size: many
j_call: TRBJ2-6
v_call: TRBV28
cdr3_aa: CASSLLVVAFDDSGANVLTF
cdr3_nt: TGTGCCAGCAGTTTATTGGTTGTGGCGTTTGATGATTCTGGGGCCAACGTCCTGACTTTC

d_call: NA
clone_size: few
j_call: TRBJ2-5
v_call: TRBV6-5
cdr3_aa: CASSLDPRGFRETQYF
cdr3_nt: TGTGCCAGCAGTTTAGACCCCCGAGGGTTCCGAGAGACCCAGTACTTC

d_call: TRBD2
clone_size: NA
j_call: TRBJ2-7
v_call: TRBV15
cdr3_aa: CATSNGGHGRRSYEQYF
cdr3_nt: TGTGCCACCAGCAACGGGGGTCACGGGAGGCGCTCCTACGAGCAGTACTTC

d_call: TRBD1
clone_size: many
j_call: TRBJ1-1
v_call: TRBV27
cdr3_aa: CASRTGATMNTEAFF
cdr3_nt: TGTGCCAGCAGAACAGGGGCTACTATGAACACTGAAGCTTTCTTT

d_call: TRBD1
clone_size: many
j_call: TRBJ1-3
v_call: TRBV28
cdr3_aa: CASRGTGRPSGNTIYF
cdr3_nt: TGTGCCAGCAGGGGGACAGGGCGACCCTCTGGAAACACCATATATTTT

d_call: NA
clone_size: many
j_call: TRBJ2-5
v_call: TRBV28
cdr3_aa: CASSTSGPRLYLSGAETQYF
cdr3_nt: TGTGCCAGCAGCACGTCGGGCCCAAGACTCTACCTCTCCGGGGCAGAGACCCAGTACTTC